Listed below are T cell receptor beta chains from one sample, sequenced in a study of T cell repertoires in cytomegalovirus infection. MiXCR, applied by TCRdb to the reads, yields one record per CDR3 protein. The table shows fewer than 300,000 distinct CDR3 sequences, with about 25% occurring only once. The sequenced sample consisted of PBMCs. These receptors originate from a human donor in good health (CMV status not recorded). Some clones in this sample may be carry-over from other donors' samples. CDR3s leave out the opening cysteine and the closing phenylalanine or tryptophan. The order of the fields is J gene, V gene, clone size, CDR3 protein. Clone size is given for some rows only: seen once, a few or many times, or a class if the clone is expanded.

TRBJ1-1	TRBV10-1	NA	ASSVTLNTEAF
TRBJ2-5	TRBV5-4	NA	ASSLLGKETQY
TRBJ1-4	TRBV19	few	ASSTAASEKLF
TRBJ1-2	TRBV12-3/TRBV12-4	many	ASSSDRVYGYT
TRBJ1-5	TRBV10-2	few	ASSESAGASNQPQH
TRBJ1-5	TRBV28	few	ASTGGGEPQH
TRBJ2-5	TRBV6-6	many	ASSYFGGAQETQY
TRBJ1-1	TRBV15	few	ATSRESSNTEAF
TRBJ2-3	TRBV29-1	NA	SVETRPRDTQY
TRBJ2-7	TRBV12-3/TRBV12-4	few	ATSRNEQY
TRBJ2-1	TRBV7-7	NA	ASSPRVGEYEQF
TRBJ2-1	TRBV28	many	ASSPPLEMLAYYNEQF
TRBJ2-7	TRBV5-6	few	ASSGRREATHEQY
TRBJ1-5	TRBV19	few	ASMGENQPQH
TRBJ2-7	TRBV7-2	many	ASSPFRADYEQY
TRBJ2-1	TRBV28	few	ASSGLAIYNEQF
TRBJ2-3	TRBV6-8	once	ASRTTGSTDTQY
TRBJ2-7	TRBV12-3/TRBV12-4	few	ASRLGLAGEGEQY
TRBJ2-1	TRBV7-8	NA	ASSSVPSYNEQF
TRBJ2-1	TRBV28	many	ASRSPDGFFNEQF
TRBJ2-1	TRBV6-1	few	ASRTGTSGSYEQF
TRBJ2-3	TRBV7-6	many	ASSPYSGTSTDTQY
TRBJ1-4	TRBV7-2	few	ASSSRTATNEKLF